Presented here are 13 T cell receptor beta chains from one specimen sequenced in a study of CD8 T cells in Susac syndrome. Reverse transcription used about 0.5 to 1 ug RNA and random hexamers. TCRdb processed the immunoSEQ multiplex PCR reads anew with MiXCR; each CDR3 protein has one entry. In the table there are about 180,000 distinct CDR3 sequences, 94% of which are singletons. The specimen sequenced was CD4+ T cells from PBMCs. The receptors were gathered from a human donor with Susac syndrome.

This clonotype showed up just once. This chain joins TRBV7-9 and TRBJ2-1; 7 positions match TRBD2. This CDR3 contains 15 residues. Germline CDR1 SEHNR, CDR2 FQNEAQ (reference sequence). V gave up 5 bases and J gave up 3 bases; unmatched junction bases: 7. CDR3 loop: CASSPRGSFYNEQFF. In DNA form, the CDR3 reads TGTGCCAGCAGCCCGCGGGGGAGCTTCTACAATGAGCAGTTCTTC.

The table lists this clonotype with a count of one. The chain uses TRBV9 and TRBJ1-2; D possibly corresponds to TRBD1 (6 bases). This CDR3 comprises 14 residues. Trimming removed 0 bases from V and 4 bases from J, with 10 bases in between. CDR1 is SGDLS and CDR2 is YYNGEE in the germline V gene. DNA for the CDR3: TGTGCCAGCAGCGTAGACGGGGACACCTATGGCTACACCTTC. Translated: CASSVDGDTYGYTF.

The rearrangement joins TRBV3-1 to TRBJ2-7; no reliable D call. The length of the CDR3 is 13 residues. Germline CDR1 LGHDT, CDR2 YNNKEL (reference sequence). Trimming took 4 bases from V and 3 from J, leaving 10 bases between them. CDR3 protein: CASSPHSNYEQYF. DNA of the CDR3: TGTGCCAGCAGCCCTCACTCGAACTACGAGCAGTACTTC.

The CDR3 is CSARDARSGGSTDTQYF. CDR3 DNA: TGCAGTGCTAGAGATGCCCGTAGCGGGGGGAGCACAGATACGCAGTATTTT. J is TRBJ2-3 and V is TRBV20-1, with 10 bases fitting TRBD2. The CDR3 extends over 17 amino acids. The junction had 6 bases not matched to a gene; V was cut back by 0 bases and J by 0 bases. Germline values: CDR1 DFQATT, CDR2 SNEGSKA (reference sequence).

The CDR3 region is CASSQGQVLLAFF. DNA of the CDR3: TGTGCCAGCAGCCAAGGACAGGTACTGCTAGCTTTCTTT. The chain couples TRBV12-3 or TRBV12-4 to TRBJ1-1; 7 nucleotides agree with TRBD1. With 6 bases clipped from V and 10 bases from J, the junction kept 11 bases outside the gene matches. This CDR3 spans 13 amino acids.

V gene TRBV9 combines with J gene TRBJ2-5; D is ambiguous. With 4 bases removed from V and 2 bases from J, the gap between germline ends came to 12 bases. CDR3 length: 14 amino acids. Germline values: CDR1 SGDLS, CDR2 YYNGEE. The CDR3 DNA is TGTGCCAGCAGCTTTTCGGCCCTGCAAGAGACCCAGTACTTC. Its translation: CASSFSALQETQYF.

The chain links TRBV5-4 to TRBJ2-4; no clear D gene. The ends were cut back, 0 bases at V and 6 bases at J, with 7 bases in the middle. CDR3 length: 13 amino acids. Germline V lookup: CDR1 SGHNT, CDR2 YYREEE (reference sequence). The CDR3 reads CASSLDVANIQYF. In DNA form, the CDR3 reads TGTGCCAGCAGCTTGGATGTAGCAAACATTCAGTACTTC.

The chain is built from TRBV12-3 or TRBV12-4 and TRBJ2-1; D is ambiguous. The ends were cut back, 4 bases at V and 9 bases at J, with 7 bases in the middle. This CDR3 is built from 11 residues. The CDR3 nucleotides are TGTGCCAGCAGTTCCACAGTTGAGCAGTTCTTC. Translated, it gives CASSSTVEQFF.

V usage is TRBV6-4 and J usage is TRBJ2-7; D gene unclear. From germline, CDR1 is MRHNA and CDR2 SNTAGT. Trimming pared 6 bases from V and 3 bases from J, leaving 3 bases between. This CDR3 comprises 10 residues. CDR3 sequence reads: CASRVYEQYF. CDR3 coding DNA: TGTGCCAGCAGAGTCTACGAGCAGTACTTC.

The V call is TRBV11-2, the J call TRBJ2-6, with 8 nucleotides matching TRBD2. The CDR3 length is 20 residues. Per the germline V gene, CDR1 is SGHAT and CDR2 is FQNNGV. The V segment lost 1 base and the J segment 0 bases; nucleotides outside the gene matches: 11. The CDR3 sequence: CASSLVAGGLISSGANVLTF. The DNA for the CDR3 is TGTGCCAGCAGCTTAGTGGCGGGGGGTCTGATTAGCTCTGGGGCCAACGTCCTGACTTTC.

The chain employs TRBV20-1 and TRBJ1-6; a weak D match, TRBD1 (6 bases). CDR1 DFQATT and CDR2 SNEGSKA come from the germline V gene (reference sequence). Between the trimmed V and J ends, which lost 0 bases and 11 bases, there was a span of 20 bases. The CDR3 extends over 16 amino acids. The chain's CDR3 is CSARDPRGGRGTPLHF. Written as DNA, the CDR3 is TGCAGTGCTAGAGACCCCCGGGGGGGGCGGGGGACACCCCTCCACTTT.

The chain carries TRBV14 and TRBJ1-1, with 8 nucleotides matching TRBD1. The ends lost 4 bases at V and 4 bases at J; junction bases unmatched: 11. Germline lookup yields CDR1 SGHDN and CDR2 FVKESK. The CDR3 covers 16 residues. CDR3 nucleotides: TGTGCCAGCAGCCGGATATTGACAGGGGCTCCCACTGAAGCTTTCTTT. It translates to CASSRILTGAPTEAFF.

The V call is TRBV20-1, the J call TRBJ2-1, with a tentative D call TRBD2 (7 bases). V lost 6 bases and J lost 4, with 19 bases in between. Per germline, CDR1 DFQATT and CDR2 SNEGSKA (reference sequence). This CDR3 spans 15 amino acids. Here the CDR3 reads CSAPIRGGAYNEQFF. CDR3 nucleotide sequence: TGCAGTGCGCCGATTCGTGGGGGGGCGTACAATGAGCAGTTCTTC.